This TCR beta chain was documented in a study of blood T cell repertoires in COVID-19. Original handling: Reference gene primer amplification gave estimated nucleated cell counts. The data were produced by immunoSEQ multiplex PCR, yet TCRdb's version contains in-frame clones alone and is incomplete. V, J and clone size were drawn from that table, and D and trimming were deduced from the DNA. Of approximately 240,000 clones detected, around 87% appear once; the ten largest clones hold just under 6.5%. CDR3 size: 16 residues. The germline gives CDR1 SGHNT, CDR2 YYREEE (reference sequence). V shed 3 bases and J 6 bases; nucleotides not matched to a gene: 10. Cohort assignment relied on participant-reported clinical history. In its sample, this clone was seen once.

The TCR comes from a woman aged 25 to 39 with acute COVID-19. The specimen was PBMCs or T cells enriched from blood (not recorded which). V gene TRBV5-4 combines with J gene TRBJ2-4, with 9 nucleotides matching TRBD2. CDR3: CASSSARGGRGNIQYF. CDR3 nucleotides: TGTGCCAGCAGCTCGGCGAGGGGCGGGAGGGGAAACATTCAGTACTTC. Based on the CDR3 plus reference TRBV5-4 and TRBJ2-4, the full variable domain is ETGVTQSPTHLIKTRGQQVTLRCSSQSGHNTVSWYQQALGQGPQFIFQYYREEENGRGNFPPRFSGLQFPNYSSELNVNALELDDSALYLCASSSARGGRGNIQYFGAGTRLSVL.